One sample yielded the 30 T cell receptor beta chains listed below, sequenced in a study of PD-1 blockade in mismatch repair-deficient tumors. The table came from immunoSEQ multiplex PCR; TCRdb's copy has only in-frame clones and leaves some out. The sample consists of just under 80,000 clones, about four fifths of them appearing once. Source: peripheral blood, taken 44 weeks after starting pembrolizumab. The origin of the receptors is an adult with mismatch repair-deficient cancer.

The genes are TRBV5-5 and TRBJ1-3; D not certain. The V and J ends lost 0 bases and 0 bases respectively, with 4 bases between them. The CDR3 is made up of 14 amino acids. Per germline, CDR1 SGHKS and CDR2 YYEKEE (reference sequence). For the CDR3, the DNA is TGTGCCAGCAGCTTGGGGTCCTCTGGAAACACCATATATTTT. This translates into CASSLGSSGNTIYF.

The chain carries TRBV6-1 and TRBJ2-7; unclear D gene. This CDR3 has 14 residues. CDR1 and CDR2 from the germline V gene are MNHNS and SASEGT. The ends were cut back, 0 bases at V and 3 bases at J, with 9 bases in the middle. The CDR3 reads CASSEAPGLYEQYF. The CDR3 nucleotides are TGTGCCAGCAGTGAAGCTCCGGGCCTCTACGAGCAGTACTTC.

This chain uses TRBV6-1 with TRBJ2-1; TRBD2 might be the D (6 bases). The CDR3 length is 14 residues. CDR1 is MNHNS and CDR2 is SASEGT in the germline V gene. V lost 11 bases to trimming and J lost 0 bases, with 14 bases between them. The DNA of the CDR3 is TGTGCCGTGTGGGGGGATAGCTCCTACAATGAGCAGTTCTTC. Protein product: CAVWGDSSYNEQFF.

This chain joins TRBV7-3 and TRBJ2-3; 15 nucleotides line up with TRBD2. With V trimmed by 5 bases and J by 3 bases, 3 bases remained unmatched. The CDR3 has 16 amino acids. The germline CDR1 and CDR2 sequences are SGHTA and FQGTGA. Written as DNA, the CDR3 is TGTGCCAGCAGCCCCGGACTAGCGGGAGGGACAGATACGCAGTATTTT. This encodes CASSPGLAGGTDTQYF.

Only a few counts were recorded for this clone. The same CDR3 can be traced to other DNA sequences in this sample. The genes are TRBV19 and TRBJ2-6, with no clear D. Trimming cost V 3 bases and J 1 base, with 7 bases left between them. The length of the CDR3 is 15 residues. CDR1 LNHDA and CDR2 SQIVND come from the germline V gene (reference sequence). Here the CDR3 reads CASSITGSGANVLTF. The CDR3 region has the DNA TGTGCCAGTAGTATTACCGGGTCTGGGGCCAACGTCCTGACTTTC.

V usage is TRBV28 and J usage is TRBJ1-1, with D maybe TRBD1 (5 bases). With 1 base removed from V and 1 base from J, the gap between germline ends came to 7 bases. Looked up from germline, CDR1 is MDHEN and CDR2 is SYDVKM. The CDR3 runs 14 residues. CDR3 DNA: TGTGCCAGCAGTTTATCGGGGGGGAACACTGAAGCTTTCTTT. This sequence encodes CASSLSGGNTEAFF.

The chain has TRBV19 and TRBJ1-2, with D tentatively TRBD1 (5 bases). The CDR3 covers 16 residues. Trimming took 2 bases from V and 6 from J, leaving 19 bases between them. Germline values: CDR1 LNHDA, CDR2 SQIVND (reference sequence). The CDR3 DNA reads as TGTGCCAGTAGTATAAGGTTTTCGGGGGATCCGGATGGCTACACCTTC. It yields the protein CASSIRFSGDPDGYTF. The whole variable domain, remainder taken from reference TRBV19 and TRBJ1-2, is DGGITQSPKYLFRKEGQNVTLSCEQNLNHDAMYWYRQDPGQGLRLIYYSQIVNDFQKGDIAEGYSVSREKKESFPLTVTSAQKNPTAFYLCASSIRFSGDPDGYTFGSGTRLTVV.

The chain combines TRBV2 with TRBJ2-5; 9 bases fit TRBD1. This CDR3 is 17 amino acids long. After removal of 0 bases from V and 3 bases from J, the junction contained 8 bases not matched to a gene. CDR1 is SNHLY, CDR2 FYNNEI, per germline. The CDR3 reads CASSEAGMRTGEETQYF. In DNA form, the CDR3 reads TGTGCCAGCAGTGAAGCGGGTATGCGGACAGGGGAAGAGACCCAGTACTTC.

This rearrangement joins TRBV30 to TRBJ1-2; no firm D call. The germline CDR1 and CDR2 sequences are GTSNPN and SVGIG (reference sequence). Trimming left V 0 bases short and J 8 bases short, with 13 bases between. This CDR3 region has 13 residues. The CDR3 protein is CAWSVGGSSGYTF. The CDR3 DNA follows: TGTGCCTGGAGTGTAGGCGGGAGCTCCGGCTACACCTTC.

This clone has just a few counts. The V call is TRBV4-1, the J call TRBJ2-3; D remains unclear. V was pared by 1 base and J by 5 bases, with 16 bases between. CDR1 is MGHRA, CDR2 YSYEKL, per germline. There are 16 residues in the CDR3. CDR3 residues: CASSQVGVEAVDTQYF. The CDR3 DNA follows: TGCGCCAGCAGCCAAGTTGGGGTTGAGGCGGTAGATACGCAGTATTTT.

The chain employs TRBV6-1 and TRBJ1-2, with a weak D call TRBD1 (5 bases). Germline CDR1 is MNHNS and CDR2 is SASEGT. The V gene lost 5 bases and the J gene lost 4 bases, with 14 bases spanning the gap. CDR3 length: 14 amino acids. CDR3 in amino acids: CASSPRGGTYGYTF. CDR3 in DNA: TGTGCCAGCAGTCCCCGGGGGGGGACCTATGGCTACACCTTC.

The gene calls are TRBV11-3 and TRBJ2-5; D tentatively reads TRBD1 or TRBD2 (6 bases each). The CDR3 is made up of 13 amino acids. Germline assignment: CDR1 SGHNT and CDR2 YENEEA. V was cut by 6 bases and J by 4 bases, with 12 bases left in between. CDR3 in DNA: TGTGCCAGCAGGAGAGGGGGGCGAGAGACCCAGTACTTC. Its protein product is CASRRGGRETQYF.

This sequence joins TRBV29-1 and TRBJ1-5, with no clear D. The V end lost 4 bases, the J end lost 3 bases, and 7 bases lay between the germline ends. Germline V lookup: CDR1 SQVTM, CDR2 ANQGSEA. This CDR3 comprises 12 residues. The CDR3 DNA reads TGCAGCGTTGGCGGGGACAATCAGCCCCAGCATTTT. It is translated as CSVGGDNQPQHF.

This clone was counted only a few times. The V gene is TRBV6-1, the J gene TRBJ2-1; tentatively, D is TRBD2 (5 bases). CDR3 length: 11 amino acids. The V and J ends lost 5 bases and 9 bases respectively, with 8 bases between them. Germline V lookup: CDR1 MNHNS, CDR2 SASEGT. The CDR3 is CASSKGSEQFF. The DNA of the CDR3 is TGTGCCAGCAGTAAAGGGAGTGAGCAGTTCTTC.

Only a few counts were recorded for this clone. CDR3 region: CASSLHDRGYTF. In DNA, the CDR3 is TGTGCCAGCAGCTTACATGACAGAGGCTACACCTTC. The chain employs TRBV7-9 and TRBJ1-2, with D possibly matching TRBD1 (5 bases). There are 12 residues in the CDR3. The germline V gene encodes CDR1 SEHNR and CDR2 FQNEAQ (reference sequence). The germline V and J ends were trimmed by 2 bases and 8 bases, with 9 bases remaining between them.

The chain carries TRBV7-3 and TRBJ2-1; D is ambiguous. The CDR3 covers 15 residues. With 6 bases removed from V and 5 bases from J, the gap between germline ends came to 17 bases. Per germline, CDR1 SGHTA and CDR2 FQGTGA. CDR3 in amino acids: CASSPQSAPNNEQFF. Written as DNA, the CDR3 is TGTGCCAGCAGTCCGCAGTCAGCACCGAACAATGAGCAGTTCTTC.

This sequence joins TRBV6-6 and TRBJ2-7; D is unclear. The CDR3 has 14 amino acids. V lost 0 bases, J lost 6 bases, and 12 bases lay in between. Germline V gives CDR1 MNHNY, CDR2 SVGAGI (reference sequence). The CDR3 DNA reads TGTGCCAGCAGTTACTCTTCGGCAAGAAGCGAGCAGTACTTC. This sequence encodes CASSYSSARSEQYF.

V and J are TRBV9 and TRBJ2-1, with D maybe TRBD1 (6 bases). V was cut by 4 bases and J by 8 bases, with 13 bases left in between. The CDR3 covers 13 residues. CDR1 is SGDLS and CDR2 is YYNGEE in the germline V gene. CDR3 in DNA: TGTGCCAGCAGCCTACAGGGCTGGGATGAGCAGTTCTTC. This encodes CASSLQGWDEQFF.

V is TRBV2 and J is TRBJ1-1; D not certain. Germline CDR1 and CDR2: SNHLY and FYNNEI. The germline V and J ends were trimmed by 4 bases and 3 bases, with 9 bases remaining between them. This CDR3 has 13 residues. The CDR3 DNA follows: TGTGCCAGCAGTGGTCGGCCTGACACTGAAGCTTTCTTT. Its translation: CASSGRPDTEAFF.

The chain combines TRBV11-2 with TRBJ1-2; 9 bases align to TRBD1. Unmatched junction bases numbered 8, after V lost 5 bases and J lost 7 bases. The length of the CDR3 is 14 residues. Per the germline V gene, CDR1 is SGHAT and CDR2 is FQNNGV. CDR3 sequence reads: CASSGRQGVGGYTF. CDR3 coding DNA: TGTGCCAGCAGCGGCCGACAGGGGGTTGGTGGCTACACCTTC.

This clone has a single count. V usage is TRBV30 and J usage is TRBJ2-7, with D uncertain. CDR1 is GTSNPN and CDR2 is SVGIG in the germline V gene (reference sequence). The length of the CDR3 is 14 residues. V was shortened by 3 bases and J by 9 bases, with 21 bases between the two germline ends. The CDR3 DNA reads as TGTGCCTGGAGGGACCGGGCCCCGAACGGTGGGCAGTACTTC. Its protein is CAWRDRAPNGGQYF.

V usage is TRBV2 and J usage is TRBJ2-1, with a possible D match to TRBD1 (6 bases). Germline loops: CDR1 SNHLY, CDR2 FYNNEI. Deletions cut 6 bases from V and 3 bases from J, with 9 bases between. The CDR3 is 13 residues long. The CDR3 region is CASSSRGYNEQFF. The CDR3, as DNA: TGTGCCAGCAGCTCCAGGGGCTACAATGAGCAGTTCTTC.

This rearrangement joins TRBV6-5 to TRBJ1-2; the D is unclear. Trimming removed 3 bases from V and 8 bases from J, with 10 bases in between. Germline V gene data show CDR1 as MNHEY and CDR2 as SVGAGI. The CDR3 has 12 amino acids. In nucleotides, the CDR3 is TGTGCCAGCAGTTATGGAGTAGAAGGCTACACCTTC. It specifies CASSYGVEGYTF.

J is TRBJ2-2 and V is TRBV11-3; 10 bases agree with TRBD2. The V gene's germline CDR1 is SGHNT and CDR2 YENEEA. V was pared by 0 bases and J by 6 bases, with 16 bases of the junction left unmatched. This CDR3 comprises 20 residues. CDR3 coding DNA: TGTGCCAGCAGCTTAGATCCTAGCGGGAGCGCTATTAGTGGGGCCGGGGAGCTGTTTTTT. Translating gives CASSLDPSGSAISGAGELFF. The full variable domain, its missing parts supplied by reference TRBV11-3 and TRBJ2-2, is EAGVVQSPRYKIIEKKQPVAFWCNPISGHNTLYWYLQNLGQGPELLIRYENEEAVDDSQLPKDRFSAERLKGVDSTLKIQPAELGDSAVYLCASSLDPSGSAISGAGELFFGEGSRLTVL.

This clone turned up a few times. The rearrangement joins TRBV19 to TRBJ2-7, with no clear D. CDR1 is LNHDA, CDR2 SQIVND, per germline (reference sequence). Trimming took off 2 bases at V and 4 bases at J, with 9 bases between the two ends. The CDR3 is 13 amino acids. CDR3 in amino acids: CASSITFLYEQYF. The DNA of the CDR3 is TGTGCCAGTAGTATAACCTTCCTGTACGAGCAGTACTTC.

The chain links TRBV9 to TRBJ2-5; D call uncertain. The germline CDR1 and CDR2 sequences are SGDLS and YYNGEE. The CDR3 spans 12 residues. V was cut by 3 bases and J by 7 bases, with 10 bases left in between. The CDR3 nucleotides are TGTGCCAGCAGCGATCCCCGTCCGACCCAGTACTTC. This sequence encodes CASSDPRPTQYF.

This chain joins TRBV28 and TRBJ1-5, with TRBD1 matching 10 bases. Per germline, CDR1 MDHEN and CDR2 SYDVKM. J was trimmed by 6 bases and V by 5 bases; bases with no gene match: 4. The CDR3 is made up of 14 amino acids. The CDR3 DNA reads TGTGCCAGCAGTGCCGGGACAGGGGTTCAGCCCCAGCATTTT. Its translation: CASSAGTGVQPQHF. Full variable domain (remainder filled in from reference TRBV28 and TRBJ1-5): DVKVTQSSRYLVKRTGEKVFLECVQDMDHENMFWYRQDPGLGLRLIYFSYDVKMKEKGDIPEGYSVSREKKERFSLILESASTNQTSMYLCASSAGTGVQPQHFGDGTRLSIL.

The gene calls are TRBV11-3 and TRBJ2-7, with TRBD2 as a possible D gene (5 bases). The germline V gene has CDR1 SGHNT and CDR2 YENEEA. CDR3 size: 14 residues. Between the trimmed V and J ends, which lost 1 base and 6 bases, there was a span of 13 bases. The CDR3 nucleotides read TGTGCCAGCAGCTTAGTAACGGGAATCGGCGAGCAGTACTTC. This sequence encodes CASSLVTGIGEQYF.

Here the CDR3 DNA reads TGTGCCAGCAGGTCTGATAACACCGGGGAGCTGTTTTTT. It translates to CASRSDNTGELFF. The rearrangement joins TRBV27 to TRBJ2-2; D gene uncertain. In germline, CDR1 is MNHEY, CDR2 SMNVEV (reference sequence). This CDR3 has 13 amino acids. The ends were cut back, 6 bases at V and 2 bases at J, with 7 bases in the middle.

The CDR3 loop reads CASSVGRGRDEKLFF. CDR3 bases: TGTGCCAGCAGCGTCGGCAGGGGGCGCGATGAAAAACTGTTTTTT. The rearrangement uses TRBV9 and TRBJ1-4; 8 nucleotides align to TRBD1. Germline V gives CDR1 SGDLS, CDR2 YYNGEE. With 2 bases clipped from V and 6 bases from J, the junction kept 6 bases outside the gene matches. The CDR3 has 15 residues. Complete variable domain (other parts from reference TRBV9 and TRBJ1-4): DSGVTQTPKHLITATGQRVTLRCSPRSGDLSVYWYQQSLDQGLQFLIQYYNGEERAKGNILERFSAQQFPDLHSELNLSSLELGDSALYFCASSVGRGRDEKLFFGSGTQLSVL.